The present entry profiles one TCR beta chain with its context. Its antigen is unidentified. This entry belongs to a study of blood T cells in healthy people across ages. General observations from the study: The CMV status of each donor remained undetermined, and this could have confounded shifts in expanded clonotypes.

The CDR3 is made up of 15 amino acids. Germline V lookup: CDR1 MNHEY, CDR2 SVGAGI. Trimming stripped 0 bases from V and 0 bases from J, with 9 bases between. Alongside a J-beta primer mix, a sample-barcoded 5' primer served in a second PCR lasting about 6 to 11 cycles. Each CDR3 protein is one row after TCRdb ran MiXCR on the 5' RACE reads. The data show around 1.5 million distinct CDR3 sequences, with approximately 40% seen just once and roughly 7.7% held by the top ten. The sample was blood. The TCR was taken from a woman aged 18 to 35 in good health. This rearrangement joins TRBV6-5 to TRBJ2-7; D remains unclear. The CDR3 DNA is TGTGCCAGCAGTTACTCGGCAGGAACCTCCTACGAGCAGTACTTC. Translating it yields CASSYSAGTSYEQYF.